The present T cell receptor beta chain was sequenced within a study of cytomegalovirus exposure and HLA in healthy donors. Primers included in the PCR were 60 Vbeta and 13 Jbeta primers. Generated by immunoSEQ multiplex PCR, the TCRdb table keeps only in-frame clones and is missing some. The table records about 150,000 clones, approximately 61% of them present only once. To note about this clone: Antigen specificity is unknown.

The study's findings and limits: Links to common viral pathogens appeared, in a later analysis, for several of the most significant clusters. It was approximately 160 TCR beta chains that were listed as cytomegalovirus-associated. Previous analysis showed most TCR beta V segments were productive about 87% or about 30% of the time.

The sequencing sample was made of PBMCs. The receptor was isolated from a human donor in good health.

The CDR3 here is CASSPGGAGVTGELFF. CDR3 in DNA: TGTGCCAGCAGTCCGGGAGGAGCGGGAGTTACCGGGGAGCTGTTTTTT. The gene calls are TRBV28 and TRBJ2-2, with TRBD2 matching over 8 bases. Germline V lookup: CDR1 MDHEN, CDR2 SYDVKM. This CDR3 contains 16 residues. With V trimmed by 5 bases and J by 5 bases, 10 bases remained unmatched.